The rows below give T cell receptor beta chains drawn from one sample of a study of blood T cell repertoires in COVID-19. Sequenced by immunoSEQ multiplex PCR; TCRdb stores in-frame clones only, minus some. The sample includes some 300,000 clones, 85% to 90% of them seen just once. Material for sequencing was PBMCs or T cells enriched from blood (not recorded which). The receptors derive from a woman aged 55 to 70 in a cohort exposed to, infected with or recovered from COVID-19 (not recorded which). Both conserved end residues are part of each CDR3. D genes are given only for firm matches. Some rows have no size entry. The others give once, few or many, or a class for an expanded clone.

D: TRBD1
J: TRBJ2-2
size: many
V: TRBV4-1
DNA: TGCGCCAGCAGGAGCACAGGGGCGGGGGAGCTGTTTTTT
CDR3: CASRSTGAGELFF

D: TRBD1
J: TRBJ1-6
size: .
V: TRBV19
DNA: TGTGCCAGTAGCAATTCCGGGACAGGGGGGTCACCCCTCCACTTT
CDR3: CASSNSGTGGSPLHF

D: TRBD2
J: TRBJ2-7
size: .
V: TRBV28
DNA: TGTGCCAGCAGCTTAGCGGGAGGGCCCTACGAGCAGTACTTC
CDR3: CASSLAGGPYEQYF

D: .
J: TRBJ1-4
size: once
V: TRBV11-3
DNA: TGTGCCAGCAGCTTGGGCCCCCGTTTTTTT
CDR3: CASSLGPRFF

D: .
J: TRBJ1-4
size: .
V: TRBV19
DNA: TGTGCCAGTAGCGCGGCAACTAATGAAAAACTGTTTTTT
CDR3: CASSAATNEKLFF

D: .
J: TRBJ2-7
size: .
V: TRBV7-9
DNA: TGTGCCAGCAGCTTATCCCACACGTCCTACGAGCAGTACTTC
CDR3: CASSLSHTSYEQYF

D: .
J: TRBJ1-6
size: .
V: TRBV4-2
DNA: TGTGCCAGCAGCCGGGCGCCTGGGGGGGCTGAATATAATTCACCCCTCCACTTT
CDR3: CASSRAPGGAEYNSPLHF

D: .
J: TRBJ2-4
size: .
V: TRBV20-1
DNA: TGCAGTGCTAGTTCTAGGGGTTGGGCCAAAAACATTCAGTACTTC
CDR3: CSASSRGWAKNIQYF

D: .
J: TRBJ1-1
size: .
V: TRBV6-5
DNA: TGTGCCAGCAGAATAGGGGCTGAAGCTTTCTTT
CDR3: CASRIGAEAFF

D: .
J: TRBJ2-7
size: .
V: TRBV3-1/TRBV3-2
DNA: TGTGCCAGCAGTCAGAGGCGACAGACCTCCTACGAGCAGTACTTC
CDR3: CASSQRRQTSYEQYF

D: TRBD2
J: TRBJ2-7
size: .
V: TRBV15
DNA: TGTGCCACCAGCAGAGATCTGAGCGGGAGCACCTACGAGCAGTACTTC
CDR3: CATSRDLSGSTYEQYF

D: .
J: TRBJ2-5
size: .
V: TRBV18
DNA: TGTGCCAGCTCACCAGGAGTCGGGAGAGCGGAGACCCAGTACTTC
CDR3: CASSPGVGRAETQYF

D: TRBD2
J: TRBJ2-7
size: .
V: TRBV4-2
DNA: TGTGCCAGCAGCCAAGTGGCTAGCGGCTACGAGCAGTACTTC
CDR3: CASSQVASGYEQYF

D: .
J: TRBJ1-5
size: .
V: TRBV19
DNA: TGTGCCAGTAGTCTGAGGGTAATGGTACGCAATCAGCCCCAGCATTTT
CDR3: CASSLRVMVRNQPQHF

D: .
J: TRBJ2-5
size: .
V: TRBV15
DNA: TGTGCCACCAGCACCTGGGACAACCGGGAGACCCAGTACTTC
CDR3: CATSTWDNRETQYF

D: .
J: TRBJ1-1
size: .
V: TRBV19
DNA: TGTGCCAGTAGCAGCGGGACCGCGGTGGGTGTGCGAGCTTTCTTT
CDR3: CASSSGTAVGVRAFF

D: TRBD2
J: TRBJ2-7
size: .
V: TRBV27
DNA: TGTGCCAGCAGTTTATGGCTAGCGGGAGAATGGTACTTC
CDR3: CASSLWLAGEWYF

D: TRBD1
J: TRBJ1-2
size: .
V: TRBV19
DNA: TGTGCCAGTAGTCCGGGGACAGGCGTTAGCGGTGGCTACACCTTC
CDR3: CASSPGTGVSGGYTF

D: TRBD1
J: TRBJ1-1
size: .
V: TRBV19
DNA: TGTGCCAGTAGTCCCCGGGACAGTTTGAACACTGAAGCTTTCTTT
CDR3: CASSPRDSLNTEAFF

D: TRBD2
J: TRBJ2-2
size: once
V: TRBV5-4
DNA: TGTGCCAGCAGCCCACCGGGACTAGCGGGAGGGGCCGGGGAGCTGTTTTTT
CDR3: CASSPPGLAGGAGELFF